A selection of T cell receptor beta chains follows, all from one sample in a study of T cells after yellow fever vaccination. TCRdb ran MiXCR on the 5' RACE reads and lists one entry per CDR3 protein. Among about 150,000 distinct CDR3 sequences listed, 5% to 8% were seen once. Sequencing was performed on CD4+ T cells sorted from PBMCs, taken 10 days after the yellow fever booster vaccination. The receptors shown here come from a young man who received the YFV17D yellow fever vaccine. The CDR3 runs from the conserved cysteine through the conserved F or W. A D gene is named only where the DNA matches it firmly. The size entry is marked missing in some rows and otherwise reads once, few, many or a size class.

- | TRBJ1-2 | many | TRBV7-8 | CASSSSLLTGRNGGGYTF | TGTGCCAGCAGCTCATCCCTCCTGACAGGCCGAAACGGGGGTGGCTACACCTTC
- | TRBJ2-4 | many | TRBV23-1 | CASSQSEDNRNIQYF | TGCGCCAGCAGTCAATCAGAGGACAACCGTAACATTCAGTACTTC
- | TRBJ2-5 | many | TRBV9 | CASSTRPWGETQYF | TGTGCCAGCAGCACCCGACCGTGGGGAGAGACCCAGTACTTC
- | TRBJ2-2 | many | TRBV4-3 | CASSQAGGYTGELFF | TGCGCCAGCAGCCAAGCCGGAGGATACACCGGGGAGCTGTTTTTT
- | TRBJ1-3 | many | TRBV7-8 | CASSFTTRAISGNTIYF | TGTGCCAGCAGCTTTACTACCAGGGCTATCTCTGGAAACACCATATATTTT
TRBD2 | TRBJ2-2 | many | TRBV19 | CASSIEASGLNTGELFF | TGTGCCAGTAGTATAGAGGCTAGCGGGTTGAACACCGGGGAGCTGTTTTTT
- | TRBJ2-7 | many | TRBV11-2 | CASRKSLLHEQYF | TGTGCCAGCAGAAAGAGTCTACTACACGAGCAGTACTTC
TRBD2 | TRBJ2-3 | many | TRBV5-6 | CASTEAGDTDTQYF | TGTGCCAGCACGGAAGCGGGAGACACAGATACGCAGTATTTT
TRBD2 | TRBJ2-3 | many | TRBV7-3 | CASSTKTSGRTRSTDTQYF | TGTGCCAGCAGCACCAAAACTAGCGGGAGGACAAGATCCACAGATACGCAGTATTTT
- | TRBJ2-2 | many | TRBV12-3/TRBV12-4 | CASSLGRAGTGELFF | TGTGCCAGCAGTTTAGGACGGGCGGGGACCGGGGAGCTGTTTTTT
- | TRBJ2-7 | many | TRBV20-1 | CSARVGTSFGQYF | TGCAGTGCTAGAGTGGGGACCAGCTTCGGCCAGTACTTC
- | TRBJ2-3 | many | TRBV15 | CATSRDMAPFQYF | TGTGCCACCAGCAGAGATATGGCCCCATTCCAGTATTTT
- | TRBJ2-3 | many | TRBV5-4 | CAGRGGSTDTQYF | TGTGCCGGGCGAGGCGGGAGCACAGATACGCAGTATTTT
- | TRBJ1-5 | many | TRBV6-2/TRBV6-3 | CASSYRTDQPQHF | TGTGCCAGCAGTTACCGGACAGACCAGCCCCAGCATTTT
TRBD2 | TRBJ2-1 | few | TRBV7-8 | CASSFRAGPYNEQFF | TGTGCCAGCAGCTTTAGAGCGGGGCCTTACAATGAGCAGTTCTTC
- | TRBJ1-2 | few | TRBV4-3 | CASSQATLGGYTF | TGCGCCAGCAGCCAAGCCACCTTAGGGGGCTACACCTTC
- | TRBJ2-7 | many | TRBV20-1 | CSARDGQGLRGEQYF | TGCAGTGCTAGAGATGGTCAGGGTTTAAGGGGCGAGCAGTACTTC
TRBD2 | TRBJ2-1 | many | TRBV24-1 | CATSDTSGRTYNEQFF | TGTGCCACCAGTGATACTAGCGGGAGAACTTACAATGAGCAGTTCTTC
- | TRBJ2-5 | many | TRBV5-1 | CASSAGSETQYF | TGCGCCAGCAGCGCCGGCTCGGAGACCCAGTACTTC
- | TRBJ2-1 | many | TRBV7-3 | CASSSQHVDNEQFF | TGTGCCAGCAGCTCCCAGCACGTCGACAATGAGCAGTTCTTC
TRBD2 | TRBJ2-1 | - | TRBV18 | CASSPGASGGYNEQFF | TGTGCCAGCTCACCAGGGGCTAGCGGGGGCTACAATGAGCAGTTCTTC
- | TRBJ2-7 | many | TRBV6-5 | CASSYSRQPVEYEQYF | TGTGCCAGCAGTTACTCAAGACAGCCCGTCGAGTACGAGCAGTACTTC
TRBD2 | TRBJ2-1 | - | TRBV6-2/TRBV6-3 | CASSGDYKHEQFF | TGTGCCAGCAGCGGGGACTATAAGCATGAGCAGTTCTTC
- | TRBJ1-1 | - | TRBV28 | CATLRAENTEAFF | TGTGCCACCCTAAGGGCGGAGAACACTGAAGCTTTCTTT
- | TRBJ2-3 | - | TRBV5-1 | CASSLEGRRDTQYF | TGCGCCAGCAGCTTGGAAGGGAGGAGGGATACGCAGTATTTT
- | TRBJ2-2 | many | TRBV7-2 | CASSWIRDGELFF | TGTGCCAGCAGCTGGATTCGGGACGGGGAGCTGTTTTTT
- | TRBJ2-3 | few | TRBV19 | CATWAPGDTQYF | TGTGCCACTTGGGCCCCGGGGGATACGCAGTATTTT
- | TRBJ2-3 | many | TRBV20-1 | CSASLADTQYF | TGCAGTGCTAGCTTAGCGGATACGCAGTATTTT
TRBD2 | TRBJ2-1 | few | TRBV3-1 | CASSQGTSGKAYNEQFF | TGTGCCAGCAGCCAAGGGACTAGCGGAAAAGCCTACAATGAGCAGTTCTTC
TRBD2 | TRBJ2-5 | many | TRBV28 | CASSLPGGRETQYF | TGTGCCAGCAGCTTACCTGGCGGGAGAGAGACCCAGTACTTC
TRBD1 | TRBJ2-5 | - | TRBV5-1 | CASSEQGQETQYF | TGCGCCAGCTCGGAACAGGGGCAAGAGACCCAGTACTTC
TRBD1 | TRBJ1-5 | many | TRBV5-1 | CASSQGVSQPQHF | TGCGCCAGCAGCCAGGGGGTTTCCCAGCCCCAGCATTTT
TRBD2 | TRBJ2-1 | many | TRBV7-9 | CASSLSLAGADNEQFF | TGTGCCAGCAGCTTATCCCTAGCGGGGGCCGACAATGAGCAGTTCTTC
- | TRBJ2-7 | many | TRBV27 | CASSSPHSGEQYF | TGTGCCAGCAGTTCACCCCACTCCGGCGAGCAGTACTTC
- | TRBJ1-2 | many | TRBV29-1 | CSVLLSGVLDGYTF | TGCAGCGTCCTCCTTTCGGGGGTGTTGGACGGCTACACCTTC
- | TRBJ2-7 | many | TRBV5-8 | CASSLGLVYEQYF | TGTGCCAGCAGCTTGGGACTAGTGTACGAGCAGTACTTC
TRBD2 | TRBJ2-3 | many | TRBV7-9 | CASSPSGSTDTQYF | TGTGCCAGCAGCCCTAGCGGGAGCACAGATACGCAGTATTTT
TRBD2 | TRBJ2-5 | many | TRBV7-9 | CASSLVGGLAGETQYF | TGTGCCAGCAGCTTAGTCGGGGGGTTAGCCGGCGAGACCCAGTACTTC
- | TRBJ2-1 | many | TRBV27 | CASSSYVQDNEQFF | TGTGCCAGCAGTTCCTACGTACAGGACAATGAGCAGTTCTTC
TRBD2 | TRBJ2-5 | few | TRBV3-1 | CASHATRLAGGKGQTQYF | TGTGCCAGCCACGCCACGCGGCTAGCGGGAGGGAAAGGACAGACCCAGTACTTC